This T cell receptor beta chain emerged from a study of siplizumab effects on memory and regulatory T cells (dated by TCRdb to between 2018 and 2020). Looking at the study overall: The study looked at the effect of siplizumab, an anti-CD2 antibody, on alloreactive T-cell subsets in allogeneic mixed lymphocyte reactions made from human PBMCs.

Concerning this clone itself: It lacks a known antigen. Base qualities are not at hand, and no much larger clone is one base apart.

The cysteine opens and the phenylalanine closes a CDR3 of 13 amino acids. The CDR3 DNA has 39 bases and is translated from base 1. The junction shows trimming of 5 bases on V and 9 bases on J, and the gene matches do not reach 9 bases of it. Via the germline V gene (reference sequence), CDR1 is GTSNPN and CDR2 SVGIG. The paper as a whole reports these results and caveats: The cumulative frequency of alloreactive sequences that could be traced back to unstimulated CD4+ memory T cells was significantly reduced by siplizumab. For roughly 75-96% of proliferating CD4+ or CD8+ clones, no naive or memory phenotype could be assigned. Compared with memory T cells, unstimulated naive T cells appeared more diverse, and naive cells seemed to make a substantial contribution to the alloresponse. The suppressive function of proliferating Tregs from siplizumab cultures was not functionally confirmed. Because sequences at frequencies below about 10^-5 were poorly captured, only a minor fraction of alloreactive clones could be mapped back to unstimulated subsets. Among mappable alloreactive CD4+ clones, the Treg-derived fraction averaged around 69% with siplizumab versus roughly 25% in control reactions.

The library was generated by the immunoSEQ multiplex PCR assay. Roughly 10^5 TCR templates per sample were assayed on the deep sequencing platform. Genomic DNA extracted from sorted T cells was the material used for TCRbeta CDR3 sequencing. The original pipeline was this. Clonal analysis of TCRbeta CDR3 data was done in the R programming language. Comparing unstimulated samples against CFSE-low samples taken after the reaction was how alloreactive CD4+ and CD8+ clones were defined. Regulatory or non-regulatory origin was assigned to alloreactive CD4+ clones by matching of sequences to sorted unstimulated Treg and non-Treg repertoires. Not all clones reach the TCRdb copy of this immuneACCESS table, which keeps in-frame sequences only. Checked studies attribute under half of the gap to unresolved V genes and leave the rest unexplained. V and J calls and clone size are as listed in that table; D and trimming were resolved from the DNA. This sample comprises about 100,000 clones, around 92% of them detected only once. Around 2.7% of the sample belongs to the ten largest clones.

Sorted unstimulated T cells, along with proliferating T cells recovered from mixed lymphocyte reactions, underwent TCRbeta CDR3 sequencing. Fresh whole blood from around 11 HLA-typed healthy donors was used to isolate PBMCs. The chain is assembled from TRBV30 and TRBJ2-1; 8 bases in the middle match TRBD2. This TCR came from a human donor in good health. Some clones in this sample may be carry-over from other donors' samples. The sample consisted of CD4+ T cells sorted from blood. In nucleotides, the sequence is TGTGCCTGGGGCGGGACTAGAAGAAGTGAGCAGTTCTTC. Translated, this is CAWGGTRRSEQFF. Beyond the CDR3, the reference TRBV30 and TRBJ2-1 genes provide the residues; the full variable domain reads: SQTIHQWPATLVQPVGSPLSLECTVEGTSNPNLYWYRQAAGRGLQLLFYSVGIGQISSEVPQNLSASRPQDRQFILSSKKLLLSDSGFYLCAWGGTRRSEQFFGPGTRLTVL.